This T cell receptor (beta chain) was identified during a study of T-cell reconstitution after alpha-beta-depleted transplantation in children. Germline CDR1 LGHNA, CDR2 YNFKEQ. This CDR3 comprises 15 residues. J was trimmed by 6 bases and V by 0 bases; bases with no gene match: 2. It was with unique molecular identifiers that the TCRbeta library was prepared. Via MiXCR, TCRdb re-called the PCR reads, giving one row per CDR3 protein. The sample holds around 190,000 distinct CDR3 sequences, 5.5% to 7% seen once. This receptor was obtained from a boy under 10 years old with acute lymphoblastic leukemia, due to receive a stem cell transplant. Sequenced here: PBMCs, sampled before TCRalphabeta/CD19-depleted stem cell transplant. This chain uses TRBV4-2 with TRBJ2-2; 9 positions agree with TRBD2. The CDR3 sequence: CASSQDIAGAGELFF. The DNA of the CDR3 is TGTGCCAGCAGCCAAGATATAGCGGGAGCCGGGGAGCTGTTTTTT.